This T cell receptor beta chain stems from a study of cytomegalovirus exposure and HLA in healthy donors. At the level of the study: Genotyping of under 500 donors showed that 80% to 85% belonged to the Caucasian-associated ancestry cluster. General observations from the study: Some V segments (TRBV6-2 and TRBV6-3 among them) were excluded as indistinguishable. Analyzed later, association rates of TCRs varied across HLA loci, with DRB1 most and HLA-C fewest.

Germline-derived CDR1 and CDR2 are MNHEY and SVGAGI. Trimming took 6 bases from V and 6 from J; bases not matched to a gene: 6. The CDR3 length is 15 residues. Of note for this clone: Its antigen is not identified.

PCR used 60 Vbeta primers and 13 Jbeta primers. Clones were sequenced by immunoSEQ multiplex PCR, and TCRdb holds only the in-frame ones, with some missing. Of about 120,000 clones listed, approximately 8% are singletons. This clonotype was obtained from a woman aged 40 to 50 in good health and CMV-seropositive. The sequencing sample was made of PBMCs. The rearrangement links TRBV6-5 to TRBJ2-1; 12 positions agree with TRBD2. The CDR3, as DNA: TGTGCCAGCAGGCCTAGCGGGGGGGCCGCCAATGAGCAGTTCTTC. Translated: CASRPSGGAANEQFF.